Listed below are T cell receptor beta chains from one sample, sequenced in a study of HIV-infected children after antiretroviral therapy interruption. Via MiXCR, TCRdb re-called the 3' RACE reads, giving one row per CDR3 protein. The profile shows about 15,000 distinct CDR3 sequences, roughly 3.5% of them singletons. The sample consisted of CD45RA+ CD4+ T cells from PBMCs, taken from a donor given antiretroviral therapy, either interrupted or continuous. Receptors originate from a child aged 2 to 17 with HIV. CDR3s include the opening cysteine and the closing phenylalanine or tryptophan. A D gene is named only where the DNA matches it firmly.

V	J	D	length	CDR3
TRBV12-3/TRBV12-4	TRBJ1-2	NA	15	CASSSQGSLIKGYTF
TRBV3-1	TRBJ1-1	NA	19	CASSLGRLNSLLMATEAFF
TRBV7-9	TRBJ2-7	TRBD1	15	CASSPQGPNSYEQYF
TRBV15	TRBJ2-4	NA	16	CATSRDSSQTKNIQYF
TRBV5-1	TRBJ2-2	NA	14	CASSLGATTGELFF
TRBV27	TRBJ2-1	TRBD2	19	CASSSLPLAGVISYNEQFF
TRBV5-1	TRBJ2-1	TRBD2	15	CASSLDLAGANEQFF
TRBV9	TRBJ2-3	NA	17	CASSVVGGAGRTDTQYF
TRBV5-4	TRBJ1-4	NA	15	CASSLGGRSNEKLFF
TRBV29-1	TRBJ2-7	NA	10	CSVGGYEQYF
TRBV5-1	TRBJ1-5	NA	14	CASSLEGTNQPQHF
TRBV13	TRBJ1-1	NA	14	CASDIRGANTEAFF
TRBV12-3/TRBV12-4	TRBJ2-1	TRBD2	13	CASSFRDYAEQFF
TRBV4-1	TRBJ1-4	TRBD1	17	CASSLLQGTRTNEKLFF
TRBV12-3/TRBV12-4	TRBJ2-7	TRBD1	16	CASSPRTGGVSDEQYF
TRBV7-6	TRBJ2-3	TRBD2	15	CASSLLAGVADTQYF
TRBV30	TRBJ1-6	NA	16	CASAGSKGRYNSPLHF
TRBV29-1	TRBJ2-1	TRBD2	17	CSGLAGAKKSSYNEQFF
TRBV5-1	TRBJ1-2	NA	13	CASSLAPGEGYTF
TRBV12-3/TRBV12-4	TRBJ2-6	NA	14	CASRQSSGANVLTF
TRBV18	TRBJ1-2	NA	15	CASSLSGTPNYGYTF
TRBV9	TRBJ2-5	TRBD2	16	CASSGRTSGGQETQYF
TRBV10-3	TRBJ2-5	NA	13	CAISEDAGRAQYF
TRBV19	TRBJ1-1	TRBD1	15	CASSLSGTANTEAFF